The clone carrying this TCR beta chain was recorded many times. The sequenced template was RNA, covering the TCR beta CDR3 region. HTBI primers served in a first-round RT-PCR, which a second-round multiplex PCR followed. A single record per CDR3 protein comes from TCRdb applying MiXCR to the multiplex PCR reads. The sample carries over a million distinct CDR3 sequences, 35% to 45% recorded once. This entry comes from a study of Graves' ophthalmopathy and Graves' hyperthyroidism. Across the study: Absence of ophthalmopathy within 18 months of follow-up defined stable hyperthyroidism.

Trimming removed 4 bases at V and 0 bases at J, with 9 bases between. Germline-derived CDR1 and CDR2 are ENHRY and SYGVKD. CDR3 length equals 14 residues. The chain is built from TRBV10-3 and TRBJ1-2; tentatively, D is TRBD1 (5 bases). The clonotype comes from an adult man with Graves' hyperthyroidism. The sample comprised peripheral blood or thyroid tissue (not recorded which). CDR3 region: CAISGGTPNYGYTF. The CDR3 bases are TGTGCCATCAGTGGGGGGACCCCTAACTATGGCTACACCTTC.